One sample yielded the 16 T cell receptor beta chains listed below, sequenced in a study of blood T cells in healthy people across ages. Sample-barcoded 5' priming and a J-beta primer mix drove a second PCR of about 6 to 11 cycles. From the 5' RACE reads, TCRdb called clonotypes with MiXCR, one entry per CDR3 protein. In the table there are 720,000 or so distinct CDR3 sequences, 40% to 50% of which are singletons. The sequenced material came from blood. The source of these receptors is a man older than 75 in good health.

This clonotype occurred a few times. This chain joins TRBV7-9 and TRBJ2-4, with D possibly matching TRBD2 (6 bases). The CDR3 is made up of 14 amino acids. Trimming took off 5 bases at V and 6 bases at J, with 14 bases between the two ends. In germline, CDR1 is SEHNR, CDR2 FQNEAQ (reference sequence). CDR3 in DNA: TGTGCCAGCAGCGGAACCGGGAGACGAAACATTCAGTACTTC. It translates to CASSGTGRRNIQYF.

As concerns this clonotype: Given a much more abundant clone one base away, this may be a read error. In DNA, the CDR3 is TGTGCCACCAGTGAGGGGGGGCGGGCGTCTGGTGAGCAGTACTTC. It codes for CATSEGGRASGEQYF. The V and J genes are TRBV24-1 and TRBJ2-7, with D perhaps matching TRBD2 (7 bases). The CDR3 spans 15 residues. V lost 4 bases to trimming and J lost 7 bases, with 19 bases between them. Germline CDR1 is KGHDR and CDR2 is SFDVKD.

The CDR3 bases are TGCGCCAGCAGCCGAAACCACCAGGAAAGCTCCTACGAGCAGTACTTC. This codes for CASSRNHQESSYEQYF. J is TRBJ2-7 and V is TRBV4-3, with no clear D. Germline CDR1 reads LGHNA; CDR2 reads YSLEER. Trimming cost V 4 bases and J 0 bases, with 16 bases left between them. CDR3 length: 16 residues.

Here the CDR3 reads CASSLEGGSAEQFF. CDR3 DNA: TGCGCCAGCAGCCTGGAGGGGGGGTCCGCTGAGCAGTTCTTC. The V call is TRBV5-1, the J call TRBJ2-1; a weak D match, TRBD2 (7 bases). This CDR3 is built from 14 residues. Germline CDR1 is SGHRS and CDR2 is YFSETQ. V was pared by 4 bases and J by 9 bases, with 17 bases between. Full variable domain (remainder filled in from reference TRBV5-1 and TRBJ2-1): KAGVTQTPRYLIKTRGQQVTLSCSPISGHRSVSWYQQTPGQGLQFLFEYFSETQRNKGNFPGRFSGRQFSNSRSEMNVSTLELGDSALYLCASSLEGGSAEQFFGPGTRLTVL.

The chain joins TRBV29-1 to TRBJ2-5; D possibly corresponds to TRBD1 (6 bases). CDR3 length: 11 amino acids. Germline values: CDR1 SQVTM, CDR2 ANQGSEA. V was cut by 5 bases and J by 12 bases, with 16 bases left in between. DNA of the CDR3: TGCAGCGTTAAAATACAGGGCCATGAGTACTTC. Protein sequence: CSVKIQGHEYF.

A word on this clonotype: It may be a read error: a sequence one base away is much more abundant. The V and J genes are TRBV6-5 and TRBJ2-1; D might be TRBD1 (6 bases). The CDR3 loop spans 13 amino acids. The germline gives CDR1 MNHEY, CDR2 SVGAGI. V was shortened by 4 bases and J by 5 bases, with 9 bases between the two germline ends. The CDR3, as DNA: TGTGCCAGCAGTTTTCACAGGGACAATGAGCAGTTCTTC. It translates to CASSFHRDNEQFF.

The chain is built from TRBV21-1 and TRBJ2-2; the table's D call of TRBD1 was not tested on the DNA. TRBV21-1 is a known pseudogene. This CDR3 has 15 amino acids. CDR3 region: CARPSGAPLTGELFF. The DNA for the CDR3 is TGTGCCAGACCCTCGGGGGCCCCGCTCACCGGGGAGCTGTTTTTT.

This clonotype was seen a few times. J is TRBJ1-5 and V is TRBV7-3; D is unclear. This CDR3 comprises 13 residues. The germline gives CDR1 SGHTA, CDR2 FQGTGA. Trimming pared 5 bases from V and 5 bases from J, leaving 10 bases between. CDR3 in DNA: TGTGCCAGCAGCGTAGCTCCCGATCAGCCCCAGCATTTT. The encoded protein is CASSVAPDQPQHF.

Of note for this clonotype: This could be a read error, since a much larger clone is one nucleotide away. The V call is TRBV6-5, the J call TRBJ2-3; D might be TRBD1 (5 bases). Trimming took 11 bases from V and 1 from J, leaving 22 bases between them. The CDR3 has 16 residues. In germline, CDR1 is MNHEY, CDR2 SVGAGI. In DNA, the CDR3 is TGTGCCGTGCAGGGCCGAGCAGCACGGGGCACAGATACGCAGTATTTT. Its protein is CAVQGRAARGTDTQYF.

This clonotype has only a few counts. V gene TRBV28 combines with J gene TRBJ2-7; possibly TRBD1 for D (6 bases). The CDR3 is 14 amino acids. Trimming cost V 3 bases and J 3 bases, with 12 bases left between them. Germline CDR1 MDHEN, CDR2 SYDVKM. The CDR3 loop reads CASSFGTSLYEQYF. The CDR3 nucleotides are TGTGCCAGCAGTTTCGGGACATCCCTCTACGAGCAGTACTTC.

In its sample, this clonotype was seen a few times. The V call is TRBV3-1, the J call TRBJ2-1, with 10 nucleotides matching TRBD2. The ends lost 2 bases at V and 7 bases at J; junction bases unmatched: 17. Germline values: CDR1 LGHDT, CDR2 YNNKEL (reference sequence). The CDR3 is 19 residues long. In nucleotides, the CDR3 is TGTGCCAGCAGCCAATATTCTAGCGGGAGTAGAATCATTGAGAATGAGCAGTTCTTC. Amino acid sequence: CASSQYSSGSRIIENEQFF.

This clonotype appeared a single time. This rearrangement joins TRBV24-1 to TRBJ2-7, with TRBD2 matching 12 bases. The CDR3 contains 13 residues. CDR1 is KGHDR, CDR2 SFDVKD, per germline. Trimming took 9 bases from V and 7 from J; bases not matched to a gene: 6. The CDR3 region is CATGLAGNNEQYF. The CDR3 region has the DNA TGTGCCACCGGACTAGCGGGGAACAATGAGCAGTACTTC.

The V and J genes are TRBV20-1 and TRBJ1-4; TRBD1 is a possible D gene (6 bases). The CDR3 has 15 amino acids. Germline CDR1 reads DFQATT; CDR2 reads SNEGSKA (reference sequence). Between the trimmed V and J ends, which lost 0 bases and 8 bases, there was a span of 16 bases. The CDR3 reads CSARDGRGGKEKLFF. The CDR3, as DNA: TGCAGTGCTAGAGATGGGAGGGGGGGGAAGGAAAAACTGTTTTTT.

In its sample, this clonotype was seen once. The V and J genes are TRBV7-8 and TRBJ2-4; a weak D match, TRBD1 (6 bases). TRBJ2-7 explains the end of the DNA better; the J call may be wrong. The CDR3 has 15 residues. Germline lookup yields CDR1 SGHVS and CDR2 FQNEAQ. CDR3 DNA sequence: TGTGCCAGCAGCTTTTCAGGGGAAGTGGGTTACGAGCAGTACTTC. It codes for CASSFSGEVGYEQYF.

The chain is built from TRBV28 and TRBJ2-1; 11 positions match TRBD2. Per the germline V gene, CDR1 is MDHEN and CDR2 is SYDVKM. CDR3 length: 17 residues. Trimming at V came to 5 bases and at J to 5 bases, leaving 11 bases not matched to a gene. The CDR3 DNA reads TGTGCCAGCAGTCCCCTAGCGGGAGGAAGTAGCCACAATGAGCAGTTCTTC. Translation gives CASSPLAGGSSHNEQFF.

This clonotype was seen at least ten times. The DNA for the CDR3 is TGCGCCAGCAGCCCGGGACCCCCCGGCGGAGAGACCCAGTACTTC. Protein sequence: CASSPGPPGGETQYF. The chain carries TRBV5-1 and TRBJ2-5, with D perhaps TRBD1 or TRBD2 (5 bases each). Germline V gene sequence: CDR1 SGHRS, CDR2 YFSETQ. The CDR3 spans 15 residues. V lost 4 bases and J 4 bases, leaving 17 bases between the germline ends.